This paragraph reports one T cell receptor beta chain. Antigen unknown. This sample was taken from a study of T cell responses to AZD1222 COVID-19 vaccine. Study-wide points: When two AZD1222 doses had been given, Spike-specific TCR breadth and depth rose. Repertoires were obtained solely post-peak T cell response. Vaccine-related CD4 TCRs covered spike, predominating at 160-218 and 743-854. Only 6 or 7 people who got AZD1222 tested seropositive at baseline.

Clones were read by immunoSEQ multiplex PCR, and TCRdb kept only the in-frame ones, dropping some. The data hold roughly 190,000 clones, with around 90% observed a single time. CDR3 length: 12 residues. Trimming removed 5 bases from V and 5 bases from J, with 10 bases in between. From germline, CDR1 is SEHNR and CDR2 FQNEAQ (reference sequence). The rearrangement joins TRBV7-9 to TRBJ2-7; possibly TRBD1 or TRBD2 for D (6 bases each). The sequence was collected from an adult who received the MenACWY meningococcal vaccine as a control. The source was peripheral blood, collected 28 days after the second dose of the MenACWY control vaccine. The CDR3 spells CASSHGGNEQYF. CDR3 coding DNA: TGTGCCAGCAGCCACGGGGGCAACGAGCAGTACTTC.